What follows are 18 T cell receptor beta chains derived from one specimen sequenced in a study of glioma-infiltrating T cells after dendritic cell vaccination. Assay used: immunoSEQ multiplex PCR; TCRdb lists only in-frame clones, some missing. The sample carries 65,000 to 90,000 clones, roughly 87% recorded once. Sequencing was performed on blood, taken before dendritic cell vaccination. The receptors were gathered from a human donor with glioblastoma.

The chain combines TRBV21-1 with TRBJ1-5; the table names TRBD1, a call not compared with the DNA. TRBV21-1 is deemed a pseudogene. There are 17 residues in the CDR3. CDR3 coding DNA: TGTGCCAGCAGCAACCGGACAGGGGGAGGGGGCAATCAGCCCCAGCATTTT. Protein: CASSNRTGGGGNQPQHF.

The chain couples TRBV7-2 to TRBJ1-1, with D possibly matching TRBD1 (5 bases). V was cut by 4 bases and J by 10 bases, with 22 bases left in between. CDR1 is SGHTA, CDR2 FQGNSA, per germline. The CDR3 contains 15 residues. The CDR3 loop is CASSWGRQPGEGAFF. In nucleotides, the CDR3 is TGTGCCAGCAGCTGGGGTAGACAGCCCGGAGAAGGAGCTTTCTTT.

In this sample, this clone turned up once. The DNA of the CDR3 is TGTGCCTGGAGTGCGCAGGGGGCAGGCCAGCCCCAGCATTTT. It encodes CAWSAQGAGQPQHF. The chain has TRBV30 and TRBJ1-5; 8 bases agree with TRBD1. Trimming at V came to 1 base and at J to 7 bases, leaving 6 bases not matched to a gene. CDR3 length equals 14 residues. Germline-derived CDR1 and CDR2 are GTSNPN and SVGIG (reference sequence).

The gene calls are TRBV15 and TRBJ2-5; D gene ambiguous. The CDR3 runs 16 residues. Germline V gives CDR1 LNHNV, CDR2 YYDKDF (reference sequence). Trimming left V 0 bases short and J 1 base short, with 12 bases between. The CDR3 DNA reads as TGTGCCACCAGCAGAGATCTGGTGGCTAGCCAAGAGACCCAGTACTTC. This encodes CATSRDLVASQETQYF. Full variable domain (missing parts from reference TRBV15 and TRBJ2-5): DAMVIQNPRYQVTQFGKPVTLSCSQTLNHNVMYWYQQKSSQAPKLLFHYYDKDFNNEADTPDNFQSRRPNTSFCFLDIRSPGLGDTAMYLCATSRDLVASQETQYFGPGTRLLVL.

The rearrangement joins TRBV7-3 to TRBJ1-1; unclear D gene. V lost 5 bases and J lost 7, with 14 bases in between. CDR1 is SGHTA and CDR2 is FQGTGA in the germline V gene. The CDR3 is 13 amino acids. The CDR3 DNA sequence: TGTGCCAGCAGCACCCGGACTGAGAGTGAAGCTTTCTTT. This codes for CASSTRTESEAFF.

V and J are TRBV5-1 and TRBJ1-1, with 7 bases aligning to TRBD1. The CDR3 has 15 residues. Germline CDR1 SGHRS, CDR2 YFSETQ. V shed 2 bases, J shed 1 base, and the junction held 5 bases outside the gene matches. The CDR3 DNA sequence: TGCGCCAGCAGCTTTCACGACAGGGCGAACACTGAAGCTTTCTTT. It specifies CASSFHDRANTEAFF.

The chain uses TRBV6-6 and TRBJ2-7; 9 bases match TRBD2. The CDR3 length is 14 residues. J lost 4 bases, V lost 6 bases, and 7 bases had no gene match. CDR1 and CDR2 (germline): MNHNY, SVGAGI (reference sequence). The CDR3 protein is CASRGASGKYEQYV. For the CDR3, the DNA is TGTGCCAGCAGAGGGGCTAGCGGGAAGTACGAGCAGTACGTC.

The gene calls are TRBV5-1 and TRBJ1-1; 10 bases agree with TRBD1. The CDR3 runs 14 residues. After removal of 4 bases from V and 5 bases from J, the junction contained 5 bases not matched to a gene. CDR1 is SGHRS, CDR2 YFSETQ, per germline. Written as DNA, the CDR3 is TGCGCCAGCAGCGACAGGGGGCTTTCTACTGAAGCTTTCTTT. Protein product: CASSDRGLSTEAFF. Supplemented by reference TRBV5-1 and TRBJ1-1, the full variable domain reads KAGVTQTPRYLIKTRGQQVTLSCSPISGHRSVSWYQQTPGQGLQFLFEYFSETQRNKGNFPGRFSGRQFSNSRSEMNVSTLELGDSALYLCASSDRGLSTEAFFGQGTRLTVV.

The chain has TRBV7-2 and TRBJ1-3; D is perhaps TRBD1 (6 bases). The CDR3 length is 16 residues. V shed 0 bases and J shed 3 bases, with 12 bases lying between them. Looked up from germline, CDR1 is SGHTA and CDR2 is FQGNSA. The CDR3 loop is CASSLAGRGDGNTIYF. The DNA of the CDR3 is TGTGCCAGCAGCTTAGCTGGCAGGGGTGATGGAAACACCATATATTTT.

This chain connects TRBV4-1 to TRBJ2-5, with 8 positions matching TRBD1. With the DNA end fitting TRBJ2-7 better, the J assignment may be wrong. CDR1 MGHRA and CDR2 YSYEKL come from the germline V gene. CDR3 length: 14 residues. The chain's CDR3 is CASSRGQGSYEQYF. The CDR3 DNA reads TGCGCCAGCAGCCGCGGACAGGGATCCTACGAGCAGTACTTC.

The chain combines TRBV5-1 with TRBJ2-7; 7 bases agree with TRBD2. With V trimmed by 0 bases and J by 0 bases, 6 bases remained unmatched. Germline V CDR1 and CDR2: SGHRS, YFSETQ. There are 16 residues in the CDR3. The CDR3 DNA follows: TGCGCCAGCAGCTTGGGACTAGCCGTTAGCTCCTACGAGCAGTACTTC. As protein: CASSLGLAVSSYEQYF.

V gene TRBV5-8 combines with J gene TRBJ2-7, with a possible D match to TRBD1 (6 bases). Trimming pared 0 bases from V and 7 bases from J, leaving 14 bases between. This CDR3 has 14 amino acids. The germline V gene encodes CDR1 SGHTS and CDR2 YDEGEE. CDR3 sequence reads: CASSLEGTSWEQYV. DNA for the CDR3: TGTGCCAGCAGCTTGGAAGGGACATCATGGGAGCAGTACGTC.

The V call is TRBV5-1, the J call TRBJ2-3; 11 bases match TRBD2. Germline CDR1 SGHRS, CDR2 YFSETQ. The CDR3 has 16 amino acids. V trimming: 0 bases; J trimming: 4 bases; junction bases outside the gene matches: 4. The CDR3 coding sequence is TGCGCCAGCAGCTTGGGGGGGACTAGCGGAGCAGATACGCAGTATTTT. The encoded protein is CASSLGGTSGADTQYF. Full variable domain (missing parts from reference TRBV5-1 and TRBJ2-3): KAGVTQTPRYLIKTRGQQVTLSCSPISGHRSVSWYQQTPGQGLQFLFEYFSETQRNKGNFPGRFSGRQFSNSRSEMNVSTLELGDSALYLCASSLGGTSGADTQYFGPGTRLTVL.

CDR3 protein: CASSVEQGDNYGYTF. DNA for the CDR3: TGTGCCAGCAGCGTAGAACAGGGGGACAACTATGGCTACACCTTC. The rearrangement links TRBV9 to TRBJ1-2; TRBD1 agrees at 8 bases. The CDR3 extends over 15 amino acids. V lost 0 bases, J lost 2 bases, and 3 bases stayed unmatched. Germline V gives CDR1 SGDLS, CDR2 YYNGEE.

This clone was picked up a small number of times. This chain uses TRBV6-5 with TRBJ2-7; 7 bases map to TRBD1. Per the germline V gene, CDR1 is MNHEY and CDR2 is SVGAGI. The CDR3 contains 13 residues. Trimming took 6 bases from V and 5 from J; bases not matched to a gene: 7. DNA of the CDR3: TGTGCCAGCAGCCGAGACAGGGTTAACGAGCAGTACGTC. It encodes CASSRDRVNEQYV.

The chain has TRBV5-6 and TRBJ2-7, with 12 bases identical to TRBD2. V shed 0 bases and J 12 bases; nucleotides not matched to a gene: 10. Germline assignment: CDR1 SGHDT and CDR2 YYEEEE. CDR3 length: 15 amino acids. This CDR3 reads CASSLGTLTSGSGYV. CDR3 in DNA: TGTGCCAGCAGCTTGGGGACACTGACTAGCGGGAGCGGGTACGTC.

The V call is TRBV6-1, the J call TRBJ1-5; TRBD1 matches 7 bases. V trimming: 6 bases; J trimming: 5 bases; junction bases outside the gene matches: 7. The CDR3 is made up of 14 amino acids. Germline V lookup: CDR1 MNHNS, CDR2 SASEGT. CDR3 sequence reads: CASSGDRVDQPQHF. The CDR3 nucleotides read TGTGCCAGCAGCGGAGACAGGGTAGATCAGCCCCAGCATTTT.

J is TRBJ2-2 and V is TRBV2, with 7 bases matching TRBD2. Looked up from germline, CDR1 is SNHLY and CDR2 is FYNNEI. CDR3 length: 17 residues. V dropped 2 bases and J dropped 0; count of bases not matched to a gene: 6. The CDR3 spells CASSERWLAANTGELFF. Here the CDR3 DNA reads TGTGCCAGCAGTGAAAGGTGGCTAGCGGCGAACACCGGGGAGCTGTTTTTT.